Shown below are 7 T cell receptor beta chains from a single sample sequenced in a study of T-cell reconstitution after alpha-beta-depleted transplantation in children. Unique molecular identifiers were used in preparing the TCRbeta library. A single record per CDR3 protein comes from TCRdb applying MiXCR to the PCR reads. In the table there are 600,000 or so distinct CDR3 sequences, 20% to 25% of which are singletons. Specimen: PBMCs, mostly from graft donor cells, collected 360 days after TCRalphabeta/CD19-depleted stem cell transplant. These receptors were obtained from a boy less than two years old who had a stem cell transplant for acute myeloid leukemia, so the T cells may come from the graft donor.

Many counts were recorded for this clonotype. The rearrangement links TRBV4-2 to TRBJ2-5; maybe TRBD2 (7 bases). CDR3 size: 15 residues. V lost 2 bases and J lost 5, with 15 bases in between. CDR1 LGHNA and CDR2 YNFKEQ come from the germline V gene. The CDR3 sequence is CASSQIGGAEETQYF. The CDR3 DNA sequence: TGTGCCAGCAGCCAAATAGGGGGGGCCGAGGAGACCCAGTACTTC.

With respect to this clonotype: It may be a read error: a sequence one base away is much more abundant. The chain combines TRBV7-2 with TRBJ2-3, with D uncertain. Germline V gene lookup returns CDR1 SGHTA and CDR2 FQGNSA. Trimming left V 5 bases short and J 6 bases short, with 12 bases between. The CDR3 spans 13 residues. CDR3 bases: TGTGCCAGCAGCATAGTACGGCGGGATACGCAGTATTTT. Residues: CASSIVRRDTQYF.

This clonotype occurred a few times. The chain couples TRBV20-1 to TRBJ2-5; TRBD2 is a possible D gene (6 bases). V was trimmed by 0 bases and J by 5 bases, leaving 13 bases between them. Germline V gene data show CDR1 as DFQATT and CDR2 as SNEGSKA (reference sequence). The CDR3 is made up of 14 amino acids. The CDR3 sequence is CSAREGLAWETQYF. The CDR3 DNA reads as TGCAGTGCTAGAGAGGGGCTAGCGTGGGAGACCCAGTACTTC.

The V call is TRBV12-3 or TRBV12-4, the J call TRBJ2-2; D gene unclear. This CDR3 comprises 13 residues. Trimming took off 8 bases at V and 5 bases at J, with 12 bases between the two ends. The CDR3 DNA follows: TGTGCCAGCTGGACGGAGATTACCGGGGAGCTGTTTTTT. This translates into CASWTEITGELFF.

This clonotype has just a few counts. The CDR3 loop is CSARTPARNTEAFF. The CDR3 DNA sequence: TGCAGTGCTCGGACCCCTGCGAGGAACACTGAAGCTTTCTTT. This chain connects TRBV20-1 to TRBJ1-1; D is unclear. Germline values: CDR1 DFQATT, CDR2 SNEGSKA (reference sequence). CDR3 length: 14 residues. V was cut by 5 bases and J by 1 base, with 14 bases left in between.

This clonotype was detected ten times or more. CDR3 amino acids: CASSLESWVSTDTQYF. Here the CDR3 DNA reads TGTGCCAGCAGCTTAGAGAGCTGGGTCAGCACAGATACGCAGTATTTT. V gene TRBV7-8 combines with J gene TRBJ2-3, with D unclear. The CDR3 consists of 16 residues. Germline V gene sequence: CDR1 SGHVS, CDR2 FQNEAQ. V was clipped by 1 base and J by 0 bases, with 11 bases between them.

The CDR3 DNA is TGTGCCAGCAGCTTGGGCGAACTAGACGGGTCCTACAATGAGCAGTTCTTC. Translation: CASSLGELDGSYNEQFF. The chain couples TRBV7-6 to TRBJ2-1; TRBD2 might be the D (5 bases). The V gene lost 3 bases and the J gene lost 1 base, with 16 bases spanning the gap. Germline V CDR1 and CDR2: SGHVS, FNYEAQ. The CDR3 covers 17 residues.